The 17 T cell receptor beta chains reported below all come from one sample, sequenced in a study of T cell responses to AZD1222 COVID-19 vaccine. Measured with immunoSEQ multiplex PCR; TCRdb has only the in-frame clones, and not every one. The sample shows approximately 52,000 clones, 87% of them seen only once. The sequencing used peripheral blood, collected 28 days after the second AZD1222 dose. Receptor source: an adult who received the AZD1222 COVID-19 vaccine.

CDR3 region: CASSVAGTTIYEQYF. In nucleotides, the CDR3 is TGTGCCAGCAGCGTAGCCGGGACAACGATCTACGAGCAGTACTTC. This sequence joins TRBV9 and TRBJ2-7, with D maybe TRBD1 (6 bases). CDR3 size: 15 residues. Between the trimmed V and J ends, which lost 0 bases and 3 bases, there was a span of 13 bases. The germline CDR1 and CDR2 sequences are SGDLS and YYNGEE.

V usage is TRBV5-1 and J usage is TRBJ2-1; 11 bases match TRBD2. The CDR3 is 18 residues long. The V gene's germline CDR1 is SGHRS and CDR2 YFSETQ. With 0 bases clipped from V and 8 bases from J, the junction kept 13 bases outside the gene matches. The CDR3 is CASSLDSGRAPGTDEQFF. CDR3 DNA sequence: TGCGCCAGCAGCTTGGATAGCGGGAGGGCCCCTGGGACGGATGAGCAGTTCTTC.

The chain is built from TRBV6-2 or TRBV6-3 and TRBJ1-4; maybe TRBD1 (6 bases). Per the germline V gene, CDR1 is MNHEY and CDR2 is SVGEGT. V was cut by 6 bases and J by 8 bases, with 19 bases left in between. The CDR3 runs to 15 residues. The CDR3 nucleotides are TGTGCCAGCAGCAAATCCTCCTTCGGGGGCGAAAAACTGTTTTTT. Translated: CASSKSSFGGEKLFF.

J is TRBJ1-6 and V is TRBV12-3 or TRBV12-4; D uncertain. Trimming pared 3 bases from V and 13 bases from J, leaving 7 bases between. The CDR3 is 11 residues long. CDR3 region: CASSFSGPLHF. CDR3 nucleotides: TGTGCCAGCAGTTTTAGTGGCCCCCTCCACTTT.

The chain carries TRBV5-1 and TRBJ2-7; TRBD1 might be the D (7 bases). V lost 3 bases to trimming and J lost 4 bases, with 14 bases between them. Germline assignment: CDR1 SGHRS and CDR2 YFSETQ. This CDR3 has 14 amino acids. The CDR3 sequence is CASSSGDRNYEQYF. CDR3 bases: TGCGCCAGCAGCTCGGGGGACAGAAATTACGAGCAGTACTTC.

The chain recombines TRBV19 with TRBJ1-3; D ambiguous. V was pared by 0 bases and J by 1 base, with 10 bases between. The germline CDR1 and CDR2 sequences are LNHDA and SQIVND (reference sequence). This CDR3 region has 16 residues. The CDR3 loop is CASSIEGTSSGNTIYF. The DNA for the CDR3 is TGTGCCAGTAGTATAGAAGGAACCTCGTCTGGAAACACCATATATTTT.

V gene TRBV5-4 combines with J gene TRBJ2-7; 11 bases align to TRBD1. This CDR3 spans 15 amino acids. With V trimmed by 0 bases and J by 3 bases, 2 bases remained unmatched. The germline CDR1 and CDR2 sequences are SGHNT and YYREEE (reference sequence). The CDR3 sequence is CASSLAGTGGYEQYF. The CDR3 region has the DNA TGTGCCAGCAGCTTGGCGGGGACAGGGGGCTACGAGCAGTACTTC. Full variable domain (remainder filled in from reference TRBV5-4 and TRBJ2-7): ETGVTQSPTHLIKTRGQQVTLRCSSQSGHNTVSWYQQALGQGPQFIFQYYREEENGRGNFPPRFSGLQFPNYSSELNVNALELDDSALYLCASSLAGTGGYEQYFGPGTRLTVT.

This chain uses TRBV7-2 with TRBJ2-1; 9 bases align to TRBD2. Germline V lookup: CDR1 SGHTA, CDR2 FQGNSA. CDR3 length equals 16 residues. The V segment lost 6 bases and the J segment 7 bases; nucleotides outside the gene matches: 13. The DNA for the CDR3 is TGTGCCAGCAGGTCCCCCGGGCGGGAGGGAAATAATGAGCAGTTCTTC. It is translated as CASRSPGREGNNEQFF.

The chain uses TRBV5-1 and TRBJ1-3; D gene ambiguous. Germline CDR1 is SGHRS and CDR2 is YFSETQ. CDR3 length: 16 residues. Between the trimmed V and J ends, which lost 1 base and 0 bases, there was a span of 11 bases. Here the CDR3 reads CASSLLQTGSGNTIYF. The CDR3 bases are TGCGCCAGCAGCTTGCTCCAGACTGGCTCTGGAAACACCATATATTTT.

The CDR3 sequence: CASSHPDGRSYEQYF. The CDR3 DNA sequence: TGCGCCAGCAGCCACCCGGACGGCCGATCCTACGAGCAGTACTTC. V and J are TRBV4-1 and TRBJ2-7; D is ambiguous. The CDR3 totals 15 residues. The V gene lost 3 bases and the J gene lost 1 base, with 13 bases spanning the gap. CDR1 is MGHRA and CDR2 is YSYEKL in the germline V gene.

This rearrangement joins TRBV5-1 to TRBJ2-1, with TRBD2 matching 9 bases. V dropped 0 bases and J dropped 5; count of bases not matched to a gene: 12. Per the germline V gene, CDR1 is SGHRS and CDR2 is YFSETQ. This CDR3 has 18 residues. DNA of the CDR3: TGCGCCAGCAGCTTGGACCCCTGGCGGGAGGGACCCGACAATGAGCAGTTCTTC. This gives the protein CASSLDPWREGPDNEQFF.

This chain links TRBV10-1 with TRBJ1-5; D ambiguous. Germline-derived CDR1 and CDR2 are WNHNN and SYGVQD (reference sequence). V was shortened by 4 bases and J by 7 bases, with 8 bases between the two germline ends. The CDR3 is made up of 12 amino acids. In DNA form, the CDR3 reads TGCGCCAGCAGTGCCCCCGGGCAGCCCCAGCATTTT. Translation gives CASSAPGQPQHF.

This clone was counted between two and nine times. This CDR3 reads CASSRSGTVSYEQYF. DNA of the CDR3: TGTGCCAGCAGTCGTAGCGGGACCGTCTCCTACGAGCAGTACTTC. The V and J genes are TRBV27 and TRBJ2-7; TRBD2 matches at 8 bases. The V gene's germline CDR1 is MNHEY and CDR2 SMNVEV (reference sequence). This CDR3 spans 15 amino acids. The junction had 6 bases not matched to a gene; V was cut back by 5 bases and J by 0 bases.

V gene TRBV2 combines with J gene TRBJ1-5; 7 bases fit TRBD1. After removal of 8 bases from V and 9 bases from J, the junction contained 13 bases not matched to a gene. The CDR3 has 14 residues. Germline V gene lookup returns CDR1 SNHLY and CDR2 FYNNEI. The CDR3 region has the DNA TGTGCCAGCGGAAAGGACAGGCTGGAGAGGCCCCAGCATTTT. Protein: CASGKDRLERPQHF.

The V gene is TRBV27, the J gene TRBJ2-7; tentative D call: TRBD1 (6 bases). The CDR3 consists of 14 residues. V shed 5 bases and J shed 2 bases, with 13 bases lying between them. CDR1 is MNHEY and CDR2 is SMNVEV in the germline V gene (reference sequence). CDR3 nucleotides: TGTGCCAGCAGTACCTGGGACACCCCCTACGAGCAGTACTTC. Protein product: CASSTWDTPYEQYF.

This chain joins TRBV12-3 or TRBV12-4 and TRBJ2-1; TRBD1 aligns across 11 bases. The CDR3 contains 13 residues. Trimming took 8 bases from V and 4 from J; bases not matched to a gene: 1. Here the CDR3 reads CASRDRGYNEQFF. The CDR3 bases are TGTGCCAGCCGGGACAGGGGGTACAATGAGCAGTTCTTC.

This chain's CDR3 is CASSIWGASAEQETQYF. The CDR3 nucleotides are TGTGCCAGTAGTATCTGGGGGGCTAGCGCCGAGCAAGAGACCCAGTACTTC. The J gene is TRBJ2-5, the V gene TRBV19; possibly TRBD1 or TRBD2 for D (6 bases each). The germline gives CDR1 LNHDA, CDR2 SQIVND (reference sequence). V was shortened by 3 bases and J by 2 bases, with 19 bases between the two germline ends. The CDR3 spans 17 residues.